This T cell receptor (beta chain) was observed in a study of blood T cell repertoires in COVID-19. In the study overall: From the United States, Italy and Spain came samples of acute and convalescent COVID-19.

The CDR3 length is 13 residues. V gave up 8 bases and J gave up 1 base, with 11 bases separating them. Clones were read by immunoSEQ multiplex PCR, and TCRdb kept only the in-frame ones, dropping some. The sample carries around 190,000 clones, approximately 86% recorded once. Input material: peripheral blood. The sequence came from a man aged 45-65 years with active or convalescent COVID-19. J is TRBJ1-2 and V is TRBV12-3 or TRBV12-4; TRBD1 is a possible D gene (6 bases). The CDR3 sequence: CASRDTLNYGYTF. CDR3 DNA: TGTGCCAGCCGGGACACCCTTAACTATGGCTACACCTTC.